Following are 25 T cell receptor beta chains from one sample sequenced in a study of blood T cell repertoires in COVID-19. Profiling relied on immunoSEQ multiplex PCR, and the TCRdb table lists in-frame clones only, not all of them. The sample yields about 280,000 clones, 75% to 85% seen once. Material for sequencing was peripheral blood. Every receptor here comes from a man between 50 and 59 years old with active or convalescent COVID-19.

Written as DNA, the CDR3 is TGTGCCAGTAGTATAGATCGGTCTCCCACGAACACCGGGGAGCTGTTTTTT. Its protein is CASSIDRSPTNTGELFF. This sequence joins TRBV19 and TRBJ2-2; D remains ambiguous. Trimming shortened V by 0 bases and J by 0 bases, and 11 bases separated the two germline ends. This CDR3 has 17 amino acids. Germline CDR1 and CDR2: LNHDA and SQIVND (reference sequence).

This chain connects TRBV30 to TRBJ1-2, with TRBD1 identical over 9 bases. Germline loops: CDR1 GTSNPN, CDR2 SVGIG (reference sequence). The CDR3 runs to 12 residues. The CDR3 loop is CGEDRGLFGYTF. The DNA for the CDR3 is TGTGGGGAGGACAGGGGTCTTTTCGGCTACACCTTC.

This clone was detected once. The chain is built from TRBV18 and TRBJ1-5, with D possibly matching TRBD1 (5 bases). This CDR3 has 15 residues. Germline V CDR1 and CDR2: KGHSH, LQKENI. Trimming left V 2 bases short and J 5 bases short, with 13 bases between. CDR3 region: CASSPGRDFYQPQHF. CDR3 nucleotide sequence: TGTGCCAGCTCACCAGGCAGGGATTTTTATCAGCCCCAGCATTTT.

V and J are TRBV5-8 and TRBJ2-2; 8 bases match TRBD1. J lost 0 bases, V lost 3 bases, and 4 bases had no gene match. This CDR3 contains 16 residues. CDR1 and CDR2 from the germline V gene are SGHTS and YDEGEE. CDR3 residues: CASSSGQGANTGELFF. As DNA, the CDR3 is TGTGCCAGCAGCTCCGGACAGGGCGCGAACACCGGGGAGCTGTTTTTT.

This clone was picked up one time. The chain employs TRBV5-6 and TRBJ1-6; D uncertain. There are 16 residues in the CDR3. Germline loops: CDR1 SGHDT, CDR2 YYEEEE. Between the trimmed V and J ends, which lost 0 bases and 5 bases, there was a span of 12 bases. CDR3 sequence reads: CASSLGGRPHNSPLHF. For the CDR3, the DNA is TGTGCCAGCAGCTTGGGTGGCAGGCCCCATAATTCACCCCTCCACTTT. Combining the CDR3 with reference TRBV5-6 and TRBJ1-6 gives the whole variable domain DAGVTQSPTHLIKTRGQQVTLRCSPKSGHDTVSWYQQALGQGPQFIFQYYEEEERQRGNFPDRFSGHQFPNYSSELNVNALLLGDSALYLCASSLGGRPHNSPLHFGNGTRLTVT.

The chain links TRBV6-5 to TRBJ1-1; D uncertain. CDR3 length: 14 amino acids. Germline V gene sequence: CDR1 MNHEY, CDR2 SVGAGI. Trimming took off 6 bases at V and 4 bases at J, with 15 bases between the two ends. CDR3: CASRKGAGITEAFF. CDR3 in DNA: TGTGCCAGCAGGAAGGGCGCCGGGATCACTGAAGCTTTCTTT.

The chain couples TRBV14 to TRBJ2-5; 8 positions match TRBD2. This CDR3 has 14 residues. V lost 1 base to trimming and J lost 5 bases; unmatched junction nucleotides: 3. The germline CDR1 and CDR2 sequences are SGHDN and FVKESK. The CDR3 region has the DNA TGTGCCAGCAGCCAAGCGTCGGGAGGGGAGACCCAGTACTTC. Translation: CASSQASGGETQYF.

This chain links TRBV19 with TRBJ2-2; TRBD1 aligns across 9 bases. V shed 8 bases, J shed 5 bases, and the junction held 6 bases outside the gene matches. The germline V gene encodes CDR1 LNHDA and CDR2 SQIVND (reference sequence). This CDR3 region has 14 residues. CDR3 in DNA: TGTGCCAGTGACCGGACAGGGGTAACCGGGGAGCTGTTTTTT. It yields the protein CASDRTGVTGELFF.

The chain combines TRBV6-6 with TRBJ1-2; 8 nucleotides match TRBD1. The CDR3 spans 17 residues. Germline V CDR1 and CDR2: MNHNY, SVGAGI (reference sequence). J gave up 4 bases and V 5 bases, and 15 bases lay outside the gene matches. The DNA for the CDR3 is TGTGCCAGCAGTCCTCGGGGACAGGTCCAAAAGGTCTATGGCTACACCTTC. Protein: CASSPRGQVQKVYGYTF.

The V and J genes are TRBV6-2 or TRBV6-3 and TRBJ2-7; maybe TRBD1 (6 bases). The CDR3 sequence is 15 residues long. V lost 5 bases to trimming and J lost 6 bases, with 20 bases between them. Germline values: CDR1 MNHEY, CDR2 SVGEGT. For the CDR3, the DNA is TGTGCCAGCAGTCGAGGGACAACTGGACTCAGCGAGCAGTACTTC. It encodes CASSRGTTGLSEQYF.

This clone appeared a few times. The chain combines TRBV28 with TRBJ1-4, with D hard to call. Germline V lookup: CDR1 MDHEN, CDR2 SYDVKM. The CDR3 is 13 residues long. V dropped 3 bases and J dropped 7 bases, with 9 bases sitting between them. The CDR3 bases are TGTGCCAGCAGTTTCCCCAAGAGTGAAAAACTGTTTTTT. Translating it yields CASSFPKSEKLFF. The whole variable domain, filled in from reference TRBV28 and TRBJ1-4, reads DVKVTQSSRYLVKRTGEKVFLECVQDMDHENMFWYRQDPGLGLRLIYFSYDVKMKEKGDIPEGYSVSREKKERFSLILESASTNQTSMYLCASSFPKSEKLFFGSGTQLSVL.

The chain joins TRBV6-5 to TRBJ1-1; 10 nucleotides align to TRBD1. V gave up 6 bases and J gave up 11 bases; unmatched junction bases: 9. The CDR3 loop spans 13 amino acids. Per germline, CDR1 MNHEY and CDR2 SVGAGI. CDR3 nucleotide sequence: TGTGCCAGCAGCCACAGACAGGGGGCGAGGGCTTTCTTT. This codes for CASSHRQGARAFF.

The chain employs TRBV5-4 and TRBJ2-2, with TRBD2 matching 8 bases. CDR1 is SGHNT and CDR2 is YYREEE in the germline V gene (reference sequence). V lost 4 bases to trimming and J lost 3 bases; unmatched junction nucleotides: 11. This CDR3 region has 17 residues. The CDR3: CASSTGGILGYTGELFF. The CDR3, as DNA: TGTGCCAGCAGCACGGGAGGGATTCTCGGGTACACCGGGGAGCTGTTTTTT.

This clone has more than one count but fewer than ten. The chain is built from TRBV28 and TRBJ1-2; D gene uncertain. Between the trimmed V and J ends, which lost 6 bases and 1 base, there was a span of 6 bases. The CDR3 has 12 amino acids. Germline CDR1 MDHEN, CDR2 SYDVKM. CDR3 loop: CASSTVNYGYTF. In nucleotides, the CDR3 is TGTGCCAGCAGCACAGTTAACTATGGCTACACCTTC.

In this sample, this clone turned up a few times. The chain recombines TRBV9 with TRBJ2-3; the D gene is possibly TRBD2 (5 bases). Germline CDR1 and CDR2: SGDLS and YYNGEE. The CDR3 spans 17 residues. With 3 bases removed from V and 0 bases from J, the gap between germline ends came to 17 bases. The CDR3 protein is CASSEGRRASSTDTQYF. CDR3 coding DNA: TGTGCCAGCAGCGAGGGTCGGCGGGCCTCTAGCACAGATACGCAGTATTTT.

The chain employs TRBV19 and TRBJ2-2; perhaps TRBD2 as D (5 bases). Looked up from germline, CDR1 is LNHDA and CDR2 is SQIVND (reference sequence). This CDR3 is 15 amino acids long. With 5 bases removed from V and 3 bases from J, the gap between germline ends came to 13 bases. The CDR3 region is CASSRRPGDTGELFF. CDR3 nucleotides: TGTGCCAGTAGTCGGAGGCCCGGGGACACCGGGGAGCTGTTTTTT.

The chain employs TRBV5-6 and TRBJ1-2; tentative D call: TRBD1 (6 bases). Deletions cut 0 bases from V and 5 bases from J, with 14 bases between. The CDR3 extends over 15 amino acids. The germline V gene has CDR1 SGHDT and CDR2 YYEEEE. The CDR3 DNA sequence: TGTGCCAGCAGCTTGGAACAGGGAAGGGGGTATGGCTACACCTTC. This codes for CASSLEQGRGYGYTF. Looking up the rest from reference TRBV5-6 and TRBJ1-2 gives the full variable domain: DAGVTQSPTHLIKTRGQQVTLRCSPKSGHDTVSWYQQALGQGPQFIFQYYEEEERQRGNFPDRFSGHQFPNYSSELNVNALLLGDSALYLCASSLEQGRGYGYTFGSGTRLTVV.

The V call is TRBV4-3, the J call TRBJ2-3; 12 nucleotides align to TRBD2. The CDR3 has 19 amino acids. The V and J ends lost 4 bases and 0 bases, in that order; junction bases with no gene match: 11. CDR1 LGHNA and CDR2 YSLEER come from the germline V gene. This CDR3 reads CASSRKGLAGSSSTDTQYF. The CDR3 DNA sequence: TGCGCCAGCAGCCGCAAGGGACTAGCGGGCAGCTCTAGCACAGATACGCAGTATTTT.

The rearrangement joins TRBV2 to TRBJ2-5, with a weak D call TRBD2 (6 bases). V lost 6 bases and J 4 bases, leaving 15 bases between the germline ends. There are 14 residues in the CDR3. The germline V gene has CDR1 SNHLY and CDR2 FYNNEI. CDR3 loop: CASRILGGGETQYF. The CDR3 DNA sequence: TGTGCCAGCAGAATCCTCGGGGGAGGAGAGACCCAGTACTTC.

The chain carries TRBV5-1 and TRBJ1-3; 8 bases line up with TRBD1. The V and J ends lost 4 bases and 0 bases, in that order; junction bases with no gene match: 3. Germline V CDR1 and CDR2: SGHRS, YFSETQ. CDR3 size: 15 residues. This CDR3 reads CASSPTGDSGNTIYF. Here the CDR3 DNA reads TGCGCCAGCAGCCCGACAGGGGACTCTGGAAACACCATATATTTT.

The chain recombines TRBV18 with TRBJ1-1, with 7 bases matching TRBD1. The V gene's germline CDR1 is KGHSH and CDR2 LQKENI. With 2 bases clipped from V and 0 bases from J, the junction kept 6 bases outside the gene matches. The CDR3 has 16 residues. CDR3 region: CASSPANRGMNTEAFF. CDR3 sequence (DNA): TGTGCCAGCTCACCAGCAAACAGGGGCATGAACACTGAAGCTTTCTTT.

The CDR3 sequence: CASSQAGLALDTQYF. The CDR3 DNA is TGCGCCAGCAGCCAAGCGGGACTAGCGTTAGATACGCAGTATTTT. The gene calls are TRBV4-1 and TRBJ2-3, with 10 positions matching TRBD2. The CDR3 loop spans 15 amino acids. The V segment lost 1 base and the J segment 5 bases; nucleotides outside the gene matches: 3. Germline CDR1 reads MGHRA; CDR2 reads YSYEKL.

The CDR3: CASSVQGLSNTEAFF. As DNA, the CDR3 is TGTGCCAGCAGCGTACAGGGGTTGAGCAACACTGAAGCTTTCTTT. The chain is built from TRBV9 and TRBJ1-1, with a possible D match to TRBD1 (6 bases). V was clipped by 1 base and J by 2 bases, with 12 bases between them. Germline V gene lookup returns CDR1 SGDLS and CDR2 YYNGEE. This CDR3 is 15 amino acids long.

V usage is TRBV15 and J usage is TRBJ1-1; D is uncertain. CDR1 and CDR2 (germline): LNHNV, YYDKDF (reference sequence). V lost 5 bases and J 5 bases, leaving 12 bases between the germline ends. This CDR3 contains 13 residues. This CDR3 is CATSPRGRTEAFF. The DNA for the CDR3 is TGTGCCACCAGCCCTCGGGGAAGGACTGAAGCTTTCTTT.

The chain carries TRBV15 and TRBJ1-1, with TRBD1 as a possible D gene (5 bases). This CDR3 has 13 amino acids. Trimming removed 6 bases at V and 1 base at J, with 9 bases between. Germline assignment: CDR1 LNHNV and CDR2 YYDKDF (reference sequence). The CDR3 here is CATRRTGNTEAFF. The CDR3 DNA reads TGTGCCACCAGAAGAACAGGGAACACTGAAGCTTTCTTT.